The 14 T cell receptor beta chains presented below share a single source sample, sequenced in a study of stem cell transplantation in POMP-related autoinflammatory disease. Sequenced by immunoSEQ multiplex PCR; TCRdb stores in-frame clones only, minus some. The table shows more than 25,000 clones, with 88% occurring only once. This specimen was CD4+ T cells from PBMCs, taken before stem cell transplantation. Receptors originate from a human donor with POMP-related autoinflammation and immune dysregulation (PRAID).

This chain connects TRBV7-6 to TRBJ2-1; D might be TRBD1 or TRBD2, each matching 5 bases. This CDR3 region has 14 residues. Between the trimmed V and J ends, which lost 3 bases and 5 bases, there was a span of 11 bases. The V gene's germline CDR1 is SGHVS and CDR2 FNYEAQ. The CDR3 here is CASSFPGRNNEQFF. The CDR3 DNA sequence: TGTGCCAGCAGCTTCCCGGGACGGAACAATGAGCAGTTCTTC.

The chain couples TRBV19 to TRBJ1-5; 7 bases map to TRBD1. CDR3 length: 16 residues. Per the germline V gene, CDR1 is LNHDA and CDR2 is SQIVND (reference sequence). Losses at the gene ends were 10 bases for V and 0 bases for J; bases not matched to a gene: 12. CDR3 in DNA: TGTGCCACCACAGGGGTCCTTAGACTTAGCAATCAGCCCCAGCATTTT. It yields the protein CATTGVLRLSNQPQHF.

This chain links TRBV7-2 with TRBJ1-4; D is uncertain. This CDR3 is built from 15 residues. V lost 3 bases and J 2 bases, leaving 10 bases between the germline ends. Germline V gives CDR1 SGHTA, CDR2 FQGNSA. The chain's CDR3 is CASSLLGGTNEKLFF. The CDR3 coding sequence is TGTGCCAGCAGCTTGTTAGGTGGTACTAATGAAAAACTGTTTTTT.

This clone was recorded once. CDR3 bases: TGCAGCGTTAAACAGGGGAATGAAAAACTGTTTTTT. Translated, it gives CSVKQGNEKLFF. The gene calls are TRBV29-1 and TRBJ1-4; TRBD1 matches at 7 bases. The germline gives CDR1 SQVTM, CDR2 ANQGSEA. Trimming at V came to 5 bases and at J to 5 bases, leaving 2 bases not matched to a gene. The CDR3 loop spans 12 amino acids.

This chain joins TRBV6-1 and TRBJ2-7; possible D gene TRBD1, 6 bases. The CDR3 extends over 14 amino acids. Germline CDR1 is MNHNS and CDR2 is SASEGT. V lost 7 bases and J lost 7, with 20 bases in between. The CDR3 DNA reads as TGTGCCAGCACCCGGGACACGTCCCTTAGGGAGCAGTACTTC. Its translation is CASTRDTSLREQYF.

This chain links TRBV5-4 with TRBJ2-1, with 8 bases lining up with TRBD1. Looked up from germline, CDR1 is SGHNT and CDR2 is YYREEE (reference sequence). The V segment lost 4 bases and the J segment 4 bases; nucleotides outside the gene matches: 19. CDR3 length equals 19 residues. The CDR3 region is CASSLRRTGTVSAYNEQFF. The CDR3 nucleotides are TGTGCCAGCAGCCTCCGGAGGACAGGGACCGTCTCTGCGTACAATGAGCAGTTCTTC.

The V and J genes are TRBV2 and TRBJ2-1; 14 positions match TRBD2. The CDR3 totals 13 residues. J lost 15 bases, V lost 7 bases, and 8 bases had no gene match. Germline CDR1 SNHLY, CDR2 FYNNEI. The CDR3 is CASTGTSGGAPFF. The CDR3 coding sequence is TGTGCCAGCACCGGGACTAGCGGGGGTGCTCCGTTCTTC.

This clone was counted a single time. The V call is TRBV13, the J call TRBJ2-3; D is tentatively TRBD1 or TRBD2 (6 bases each). CDR1 and CDR2 from the germline V gene are PRHDT and FYEKMQ (reference sequence). Trimming cost V 5 bases and J 5 bases, with 23 bases left between them. The CDR3 is 17 amino acids. The CDR3 coding sequence is TGTGCCAGCAGCCCAAGACCGACAGGACGGAGGGGAGATACGCAGTATTTT. It yields the protein CASSPRPTGRRGDTQYF.

The chain couples TRBV7-9 to TRBJ2-7, with 13 positions matching TRBD2. Trimming at V came to 7 bases and at J to 7 bases, leaving 7 bases not matched to a gene. The CDR3 loop spans 14 amino acids. From germline, CDR1 is SEHNR and CDR2 FQNEAQ (reference sequence). The CDR3 DNA reads TGTGCCAGCACCAGGACTAGCGGGAGTGAAGAGCAGTACTTC. It encodes CASTRTSGSEEQYF.

This clone was found a few times. As DNA, the CDR3 is TGTGCCAGCACCCGACAGTTCCTGAACACTGAAGCTTTCTTT. Its translation: CASTRQFLNTEAFF. V and J are TRBV28 and TRBJ1-1; perhaps TRBD1 as D (5 bases). The CDR3 is 14 residues long. Germline V gene data show CDR1 as MDHEN and CDR2 as SYDVKM. V lost 7 bases and J 0 bases, leaving 12 bases between the germline ends.

The V and J genes are TRBV7-2 and TRBJ1-2, with a possible D match to TRBD1 (6 bases). Germline CDR1 reads SGHTA; CDR2 reads FQGNSA. The V end was cut by 3 bases, the J end by 7 bases, with 9 bases between. This CDR3 is 12 amino acids long. The CDR3 coding sequence is TGTGCCAGCAGCTTCCCGACAGGTGGCTACACCTTC. This sequence encodes CASSFPTGGYTF.

The rearrangement uses TRBV5-8 and TRBJ2-7, with 11 bases that match TRBD1. The germline gives CDR1 SGHTS, CDR2 YDEGEE. This CDR3 comprises 13 residues. Trimming at V came to 9 bases and at J to 3 bases, leaving 5 bases not matched to a gene. CDR3 residues: CATRDRGIYEQYF. CDR3 coding DNA: TGTGCCACCCGGGACAGGGGGATCTACGAGCAGTACTTC.

This clone was found once. The V gene is TRBV6-5, the J gene TRBJ1-2, with D maybe TRBD1 (5 bases). This CDR3 spans 15 amino acids. CDR1 and CDR2 from the germline V gene are MNHEY and SVGAGI. V was cut by 6 bases and J by 5 bases, with 19 bases left in between. CDR3 protein: CASRSDSSLGYGYTF. The CDR3 DNA follows: TGTGCCAGCAGGTCCGACAGCTCCCTTGGGTATGGCTACACCTTC.

This clone was observed once. Here the CDR3 DNA reads TGTGCCAGCAGTTTATCCAGGAACACTGAAGCTTTCTTT. It specifies CASSLSRNTEAFF. The chain employs TRBV27 and TRBJ1-1, with no clear D. The germline CDR1 and CDR2 sequences are MNHEY and SMNVEV (reference sequence). The germline V and J ends were trimmed by 0 bases and 1 base, with 3 bases remaining between them. The CDR3 loop spans 13 amino acids.